This T cell receptor beta chain was documented in a study of vaccination effects on CD4 cells after COVID-19. The V gene lost 2 bases and the J gene lost 6 bases, with 5 bases spanning the gap. The CDR3 contains 12 residues. Germline assignment: CDR1 MNHEY and CDR2 SMNVEV (reference sequence). This clone was counted a few times. Its matching antigen is unknown. Profiling relied on immunoSEQ multiplex PCR, and the TCRdb table lists in-frame clones only, not all of them. The sample records tens of thousands of clones, more than 60% being singletons. Sequencing followed a ViraFEST assay step that expanded antigen-specific CD4+ T cells with viral peptide pools. Culturing for about 9 days preceded CD4+ T cell isolation. Participants each got two BNT162b2 or mRNA-1273 vaccine doses.

The clonotype comes from a human donor who received a COVID-19 vaccine. Specimen: CD4+ T cells from PBMCs cultured with SARS-CoV-2 spike peptides, collected after COVID-19 vaccination. The chain combines TRBV27 with TRBJ1-5, with D unclear. The CDR3 bases are TGTGCCAGCAGTTTAGTTGGTCAGCCCCAGCATTTT. Translation gives CASSLVGQPQHF.